Shown below are 5 T cell receptor beta chains from a single sample sequenced in a study of cytomegalovirus exposure and HLA in healthy donors. The method was immunoSEQ multiplex PCR; TCRdb's version includes in-frame clones alone and lacks a portion of them. The sample holds 35,000 to 40,000 clones, just under 95% seen once. Sequencing was performed on PBMCs. These receptor sequences come from a young man in good health and CMV-seronegative.

The chain combines TRBV6-1 with TRBJ1-2, with TRBD1 identical over 7 bases. This CDR3 contains 13 residues. After removal of 8 bases from V and 4 bases from J, the junction contained 7 bases not matched to a gene. From germline, CDR1 is MNHNS and CDR2 SASEGT. The chain's CDR3 is CASVGDSSYGYTF. The CDR3 DNA reads TGTGCCAGCGTTGGGGACAGTAGCTATGGCTACACCTTC.

V is TRBV9 and J is TRBJ1-4, with a possible D match to TRBD1 (5 bases). The germline V gene encodes CDR1 SGDLS and CDR2 YYNGEE. The CDR3 runs to 15 residues. V shed 0 bases and J shed 3 bases, with 9 bases lying between them. Here the CDR3 reads CASSVGTGPNEKLFF. CDR3 nucleotides: TGTGCCAGCAGCGTAGGCACAGGACCTAATGAAAAACTGTTTTTT.

This clone was seen a single time. The rearrangement joins TRBV15 to TRBJ2-1, with 8 nucleotides matching TRBD2. The CDR3 is made up of 15 amino acids. V lost 4 bases, J lost 3 bases, and 5 bases stayed unmatched. Germline-derived CDR1 and CDR2 are LNHNV and YYDKDF (reference sequence). This CDR3 reads CATSTGTRGYNEQFF. The DNA for the CDR3 is TGTGCCACCAGCACCGGGACTAGGGGCTACAATGAGCAGTTCTTC. Full variable domain (remainder filled in from reference TRBV15 and TRBJ2-1): DAMVIQNPRYQVTQFGKPVTLSCSQTLNHNVMYWYQQKSSQAPKLLFHYYDKDFNNEADTPDNFQSRRPNTSFCFLDIRSPGLGDTAMYLCATSTGTRGYNEQFFGPGTRLTVL.

The rearrangement uses TRBV6-1 and TRBJ2-7; D is possibly TRBD2 (6 bases). Trimming stripped 0 bases from V and 7 bases from J, with 19 bases between. In germline, CDR1 is MNHNS, CDR2 SASEGT. The CDR3 has 16 residues. The CDR3 coding sequence is TGTGCCAGCAGTGAAGCCTACGGTGGGGGGTCGCAAGAGCAGTACTTC. Amino acids: CASSEAYGGGSQEQYF.

The chain has TRBV2 and TRBJ2-7; D is possibly TRBD2 (6 bases). The CDR3 runs 12 residues. Trimming cost V 8 bases and J 2 bases, with 10 bases left between them. CDR1 is SNHLY, CDR2 FYNNEI, per germline. The CDR3 spells CASGEVTYEQYF. In nucleotides, the CDR3 is TGTGCCAGCGGGGAGGTAACCTACGAGCAGTACTTC.